This TCR beta chain is from a study of control samples from healthy donors and cancer patients. Using immunoSEQ multiplex PCR, the repertoire was profiled, and TCRdb retains in-frame clones only, with some absent. The sample has around 170,000 clones, 88% seen once. The V gene lost 1 base and the J gene lost 6 bases, with 13 bases spanning the gap. The CDR3 totals 15 residues. CDR1 is SGHNT and CDR2 is YYREEE in the germline V gene (reference sequence). Sequenced input: blood. This chain uses TRBV5-4 with TRBJ2-2; maybe TRBD2 (7 bases). This TCR came from a woman aged 25-40 years in good health. The CDR3 sequence is CASSLSGGAAGELFF. The CDR3, as DNA: TGTGCCAGCAGCTTGAGTGGGGGGGCAGCCGGGGAGCTGTTTTTT.